This record concerns one T cell receptor (beta chain) sequence. RNA extraction was followed by reverse transcription into cDNA, which acted as the sequencing template. Here immunoSEQ multiplex PCR was the method, and the copy in TCRdb shows in-frame clones only, minus some. The sample has 270,000 or so clones, roughly 60% seen once. The data originate from a study of CD8+ T cells in alopecia areata. As to treatment: oral pan-JAK inhibitor, 5-10 mg twice daily. The sequence came from a human donor with alopecia areata. The source material was CD4+ T cells sorted from blood, sampled at week 24, from a patient treated with tofacitinib.

The CDR3 loop is CASNILGTGRGYTF. The CDR3 DNA follows: TGTGCCAGTAATATTCTCGGGACAGGCCGAGGCTACACCTTC. V is TRBV19 and J is TRBJ1-2; TRBD1 aligns across 8 bases. Germline V gene sequence: CDR1 LNHDA, CDR2 SQIVND (reference sequence). V was clipped by 7 bases and J by 8 bases; unmatched bases: 12. The CDR3 consists of 14 residues.